This TCR beta chain was profiled in a study of T cell responses to AZD1222 COVID-19 vaccine (dated by TCRdb to the early 2020s). About the full investigation: AZD1222 recipients with second doses at about 4 weeks or about 12 weeks were pooled, because spike-specific TCR depth and breadth did not differ between schedules. TCR sequencing was performed for 233 trial participants, of whom around 200 were given two doses of AZD1222 and around 25 were given two doses of MenACWY control vaccine. Trial participants were enrolled by age into subgroups of 18-55, 56-69 and 70-plus years, and roughly 150, 30 and 60 TCR-sequenced participants, respectively, were included in these subgroups. What the work shows at the level of the full study, not this receptor alone: Nearly half of unique spike-specific TCRs reportedly recognized epitopes outside regions mutated in the B.1.351 and B.1.1.7 variants. Because no day 14 peak-response samples were available, repertoires were characterized only after the peak T cell response. Most participants were white British and females outnumbered males, and the authors suggested that clonal diversity may have been underestimated. Conclusions about previously exposed vaccinees are limited, since just five to seven AZD1222 recipients were seropositive for SARS-CoV-2 at baseline. In the small 56-69-year group, the increase in depth fell short of significance, most likely because of low power. After two AZD1222 doses, spike-specific TCR breadth and depth were significantly higher than at day 0 and than in MenACWY recipients. CD4 TCRs associated with the vaccine covered the entire spike protein, and the dominant responses were in regions 160-218 and 743-854.

Explained via the paper, the time point label denotes: baseline before first vaccination. The vaccinee samples were drawn from two UK trials, COV001 and COV002, one of which was a single-blind randomized controlled phase 2/3 trial testing AZD1222 (ChAdOx1 nCoV-19) in healthy adults. For TCRbeta chain sequencing, PBMC samples were collected from trial participants at day 0 and at day 28 after the second dose. The CDR3 regions of human TCRbeta chains were subjected to immunosequencing. In the source study's methods: Repertoire TCRs were checked for matches against a reference library of SARS-CoV-2-specific TCRs that had been generated using the MIRA antigen-specificity platform. Breadth was defined as the fraction of unique TCRs that were SARS-CoV-2-associated, and depth was defined as the fraction of total T cells that were SARS-CoV-2-associated. Using the MIRA data, each spike-specific TCR was assigned both to the spike region to which the TCR was reactive and to a CD4 or CD8 class. Log10-transformed breadth and depth values were compared by one-way ANOVA with Sidak's multiple comparisons tests. TCRdb retrieved this table from immuneACCESS and kept in-frame rearrangements only. Not all clones are present; in checked studies, unresolved V genes account for under half, and no reason is known for the remainder. That table supplies the V and J calls and clone size; D and trimming were determined from the DNA. This sample holds roughly 80,000 clones; 75% to 90% were observed only once. The top ten constitute around 6% of the sample.

From V the trimming removes 7 bases and from J it removes 8 bases, while the gene matches leave 9 bases of the junction unaccounted for. CDR3 length: 13 amino acids, cysteine to phenylalanine. The sequence is cut down to CDR3 DNA, 39 bases in frame from base 1. Via the germline V gene (reference sequence), CDR1 is LNHDA and CDR2 SQIVND. This clone has just a few counts. This clone's antigen is unknown. No base quality information exists; no much larger clone differs at one position. The sequencing here drew on peripheral blood, taken on day 0 of AZD1222 vaccination. The chain is made from TRBV19 and TRBJ2-3; the central 7 bases match TRBD1. The origin of this receptor is an adult in good health. CDR3 region: CASTQGVGGTQYF. The DNA sequence follows: TGTGCCAGTACCCAGGGGGTCGGAGGTACGCAGTATTTT.